Here is one T cell receptor beta chain with its context. The specificity of this receptor is unknown. Nothing much larger sits one base from this clone, and base qualities are not available. Library preparation was by the immunoSEQ multiplex PCR assay. For the multiplex PCR, a mixture combining 60 forward primers for TCR Vbeta segments and 13 reverse primers for TCR Jbeta segments was used. The CDR3 region of rearranged TCR beta genes was amplified from genomic DNA by a multiplex PCR assay. Amplified TCR beta libraries were sequenced as 87-base-pair reads on the Illumina HiSeq System. In the authors' own workflow: In a later analysis, 70 million to 95 million unique TCR beta chains were counted across the 500 to 700 repertoires, and about 9.9 million of these chains were shared by at least two donors. To remove PCR and sequencing errors, raw reads were error-corrected and collapsed into unique sequences using a nearest-neighbor algorithm that merged closely related sequences. Alignment of CDR3 sequences to IMGT reference sequences was used to assign V, D and J gene segments. For a sequence to be retained, a match of at least six nucleotides was required to both a V gene segment and a J gene segment. Rearrangements were called productive when the CDR3 lacked stop codons and stayed in frame with V and J; all others were non-productive. Following IMGT convention, CDR3 was defined as the stretch from the second conserved V-encoded cysteine up to the conserved J-encoded phenylalanine. The earlier analysis of 500 to 650 of the donors excluded any sequence lacking an unambiguous match to a single V gene segment. An earlier analysis of 500 to 600 of the donors classified V segments as functional when productive rearrangements were above 56.7% and as segregating when the standard deviation between donors was above 5%. A statistical classification framework was developed to diagnose cytomegalovirus status using the catalog of TCR beta chain sequences. A later analysis assigned V and J genes by comparing TCR nucleotide sequences with IMGT/GENE-DB human TR gene sequences. Using the TCRdist pipeline, a later analysis assigned CDR3 sequences along with most-parsimonious VDJ recombination scenarios. In a later analysis, each TCR beta chain was defined by its CDR3 amino acid sequence together with its V-gene family, and reads lacking a unique V-gene family were excluded. A later analysis removed 592 highly shared, low-generation-probability nucleotide sequences to deal with suspected cross-contamination and a sequencing artifact. In a later analysis, a clonal expansion index for each public chain was calculated from normalized within-repertoire ranks of inferred template counts. In a later analysis, generation probabilities were computed with a VDJ recombination model fitted to out-of-frame rearrangements, and the resulting probabilities were checked against IGoR. A later analysis scored TCR-TCR, TCR-HLA and TCR-CMV co-occurrence with hypergeometric tests, applying a repertoire-size bias correction to TCR pairs. To estimate false discovery rates, a later analysis permuted the HLA or CMV assignments 20 times. In a later analysis, co-occurring TCRs were grouped using DBSCAN, and TCRdist sequence similarity was added for clustering within HLA-allele-positive subsets. For co-occurrence clustering, repertoires with fewer than 30,000 or more than 120,000 public chains were excluded, along with roughly 5 repertoires with anomalous nucleotide sharing. TCRdb re-hosts the immuneACCESS table, in-frame sequences only. Its copies lack some clones; in the studies checked, an unresolved V gene accounts for under half of them, and the cause for the rest is not known. V, J and clone size are those of that table, while D and trimming were read from the DNA. In this sample the table shows some 98,000 clones, 81% of which occur a single time. Together, the top ten hold 10% to 13% of the sample.

This sample is drawn from a study of cytomegalovirus exposure and HLA in healthy donors (dated by TCRdb to the late 2010s). With respect to the entire study: According to an earlier analysis of 587 of the donors, about 170 million T cells yielded 120 million or so unique TCR beta sequences and about 300 Gb of sequence data. About five DR-DQ haplotypes were treated as single units for association and clustering because of strong linkage in the cohort. To predict cytomegalovirus infection status, the study combined high-throughput TCR immunosequencing, statistical association of individual TCRs with disease status, and machine learning. The number of typed donors differed by locus: about 629-640 for A, B, C, DRB1 and DQB1; roughly 510 for DQA1; approximately 600 for DPA1; and about 470 for DPB1. Besides the first cohort of some 670 subjects, a separate validation cohort made up of around 120 different subjects was used. Of the 398 genotyped donors, approximately 83% fell in the genetic ancestry cluster associated with self-reported Caucasian donors. Roughly 310 gigabases of sequencing data and roughly 90 million unique TCR sequences were included in an early release covering 500 to 750 HLA-typed donors. The T cell repertoires of 666 subjects were profiled by immunosequencing and related to cytomegalovirus serostatus. A later genetic analysis used genome-wide SNP genotypes for about three fifths of the roughly 700 donors, treating that subset as a discovery cohort. Donor age, sex, ethnicity and CMV serostatus were compiled together with the repertoire data. Class I and class II HLA loci were covered by the typing at four-digit resolution. In an earlier analysis of a few hundred of the donors, high-throughput TCR beta sequencing was used to judge whether each TCR beta V gene segment behaved as functional or pseudogenic. Every discovery cohort repertoire had been produced on one sequencing platform. Among several hundred genotyped donors of the cohort, an average of about 240,000 unique TCR beta nucleotide sequences was sequenced per donor, of which about 18% were non-productive. A later analysis re-analyzed previously published TCR beta repertoires from 650 to 800 donors and added high-resolution HLA genotyping to study TCR occurrence patterns. The study was designed to test whether signatures of past pathogen exposure could be identified by cataloging public T cell receptors. In the later analysis, no new phenotypic data were used to find candidate immune exposures; instead, reliance was placed on TCR beta sequences and their occurrence across donors.

The V end gives up 5 bases and the J end 1 base, leaving 7 bases in the junction not matched to a gene. The CDR3 has 18 amino acids, counting the end cysteine and phenylalanine. CDR3 DNA is the only sequence kept; it has 54 bases, read in frame from the first base. The CDR1 and CDR2 encoded by the germline V gene (reference sequence) are LNHDA and SQIVND. The cohort consisted of some 730 healthy bone marrow donors. All cohort members were sampled while nominally healthy, although unrecorded immune exposures were likely present. CMV serostatus was recorded as positive for roughly 300 and negative for about 55% of the roughly 670 cohort members, whereas no CMV serostatus was recorded for the donor in question. A peripheral blood sample was provided by each donor, and peripheral blood mononuclear cells were used for TCR beta sequencing. Genomic DNA was extracted from the blood cell samples with the Qiagen DNeasy Blood Extraction Kit.

What the study reported, not specific to this receptor: When HLA alleles, especially DR and DQ, strongly co-occurred, TCR associations were difficult to assign to individual alleles. The earlier analysis of 450 to 700 of the donors excluded 15 to 20 rarely observed V segments, including chromosome 9 orphons, because counts were too low. In the study, about 150 TCR beta chains were listed as associated with cytomegalovirus. A later analysis found that TCR association rates varied across HLA loci, with DRB1 alleles showing the most associated TCRs and HLA-C alleles the fewest. At a false discovery rate of 0.05, a later analysis linked some 17,000 TCR beta sequences to specific HLA alleles. Several of the top co-occurrence clusters appeared to be linked to parvovirus B19, influenza, CMV and Epstein-Barr virus, according to a later analysis. Only TCR beta chains were sequenced in this cohort, and the absence of alpha or paired-chain data limited detectable features. A further reported finding was that TCR beta sequences accurately predicted the HLA-A and HLA-B alleles for most subjects in the first cohort. In both the original and validation cohorts, the classifier was reported to diagnose cytomegalovirus status with high specificity and sensitivity. In an earlier analysis of 500 to 650 of the donors, most TCR beta V segments appeared in productive rearrangements about 90% or about 30% of the time, broadly matching IMGT annotations. Some IMGT-functional V segments, including TRBV6-2 and TRBV6-3, could not be told apart with the 87-base-pair reads, so those segments were excluded. Correlated functional status among segregating V segments might be attributable to linkage disequilibrium, but an unknown experimental factor could not be ruled out. The authors suggested that the approach could potentially be extended to other disease states and immunological phenotypes. Because HLA typing was unavailable for some donors at each locus, only the typed subset was used in association tests. The only immune exposure information available for the cohort was CMV serostatus. Most CMV-associated TCR beta chains appeared to be HLA-restricted in a later analysis, and the HLA associations seemed to be driven largely by CMV exposure. Most TCR sequences were observed very rarely across donors, whereas some public TCRs were present in many individuals. A later genetic analysis associated a missense DCLRE1C variant with V-gene and J-gene trimming of TCR beta chains, and an independent cohort replicated the association. In vitro tests confirmed that a few of the cytomegalovirus-associated TCR beta chains recognize cytomegalovirus antigens. A cluster of highly shared sequence variants was judged likely to be a technical artifact of the sequencing pipeline. According to a later genetic analysis, donors in an Asian-associated ancestry cluster had fewer N-insertions in productive TCRs than the approximately 630-donor mean. Sequencing depth was assumed to be roughly uniform across donors in the presence/absence analyses, though that assumption may not hold. In a later analysis, HLA-associated TCR beta chains were found to be more clonally expanded and to have lower generation probabilities than equally common non-associated chains.

Sequences were obtained from PBMCs. This TCR was sampled from a human donor in good health. The chain couples TRBV19 to TRBJ2-6; 11 nucleotides in the junction match TRBD1. The CDR3 in this case is CASSGGTGGGSGANVLTF. The DNA sequence is TGTGCCAGTAGTGGCGGGACAGGGGGTGGTTCTGGGGCCAACGTCCTGACTTTC.